The T cell receptor (beta chain) under discussion was sequenced for a study of response to subunit inactivated influenza vaccine. This clonotype was recorded a few times. What it recognizes is unknown. In TCRdb, the RT-PCR reads were re-called with MiXCR into one record per CDR3 protein. The table shows 630,000 or so distinct CDR3 sequences, with around 14% occurring only once. Trimming removed 5 bases from V and 9 bases from J, with 11 bases in between. This CDR3 region has 12 residues. Findings and limits, study-wide: Each seasonal flu vaccination may recruit only limited new T cells, authors suggested.

The clonotype comes from a man aged 45-60 years who received an inactivated influenza vaccine. The sequences come from PBMCs from blood, collected 11 to 12 days after vaccination. V is TRBV12-3 or TRBV12-4 and J is TRBJ2-4; maybe TRBD2 (6 bases). CDR3 DNA: TGTGCCAGCAGTGGACCCGGGGGCATTCAGTACTTC. It codes for CASSGPGGIQYF.